Listed here are 21 T cell receptor beta chains from one sample, sequenced in a study of T cell changes during pregnancy in multiple sclerosis. Using immunoSEQ multiplex PCR, the repertoire was profiled, and TCRdb retains in-frame clones only, with some absent. Among 15,000 to 20,000 clones, approximately 90% were seen once, and the ten largest hold 5.8%. The sample in question was CD8+ T cells from peripheral blood mononuclear cells, obtained in the third trimester of pregnancy. The origin of the receptors is a female donor in good health, enrolled as a control in a pregnancy study.

This clone has just a few counts. The rearrangement uses TRBV5-4 and TRBJ2-2; D is possibly TRBD1 (6 bases). The CDR3 is 16 residues long. V dropped 5 bases and J dropped 4 bases, with 18 bases sitting between them. In germline, CDR1 is SGHNT, CDR2 YYREEE (reference sequence). Written as DNA, the CDR3 is TGTGCCAGCAGTTCCGGGACAACAAGATCCACCGGGGAGCTGTTTTTT. Its protein is CASSSGTTRSTGELFF.

V gene TRBV27 combines with J gene TRBJ2-7, with no clear D. Germline assignment: CDR1 MNHEY and CDR2 SMNVEV (reference sequence). V was clipped by 0 bases and J by 5 bases, with 8 bases between them. The CDR3 is 13 residues long. DNA for the CDR3: TGTGCCAGCAGTTTATCGGCCTCGCACGAGCAGTACTTC. It yields the protein CASSLSASHEQYF.

The V and J genes are TRBV29-1 and TRBJ2-5, with a possible D match to TRBD2 (6 bases). The V end lost 6 bases, the J end lost 4 bases, and 15 bases lay between the germline ends. The CDR3 contains 13 residues. Germline V gives CDR1 SQVTM, CDR2 ANQGSEA. The CDR3 here is CSVTPGAPETQYF. The DNA of the CDR3 is TGCAGCGTCACACCGGGAGCTCCAGAGACCCAGTACTTC.

This clone was observed a handful of times. The V gene is TRBV30, the J gene TRBJ2-5; D gene uncertain. The CDR3 loop spans 13 amino acids. Germline V gives CDR1 GTSNPN, CDR2 SVGIG (reference sequence). V was cut by 1 base and J by 2 bases, with 8 bases left in between. CDR3 protein: CAWSGLLQETQYF. In nucleotides, the CDR3 is TGTGCCTGGAGTGGTTTACTGCAAGAGACCCAGTACTTC.

The J gene is TRBJ2-2, the V gene TRBV4-3, with 10 bases aligning to TRBD1. V lost 6 bases to trimming and J lost 2 bases; unmatched junction nucleotides: 9. The CDR3 covers 17 residues. The germline gives CDR1 LGHNA, CDR2 YSLEER. The CDR3 spells CASSPLGQGVNTGELFF. The CDR3 DNA reads as TGCGCCAGCAGTCCTCTCGGACAGGGGGTAAACACCGGGGAGCTGTTTTTT.

The chain has TRBV7-9 and TRBJ2-5, with a weak D call TRBD2 (6 bases). CDR1 SEHNR and CDR2 FQNEAQ come from the germline V gene (reference sequence). CDR3 length: 16 amino acids. The V end was cut by 4 bases, the J end by 5 bases, with 20 bases between. Written as DNA, the CDR3 is TGTGCCAGCAGCTCCCCGGGGAGGCTAGATGGGGAGACCCAGTACTTC. As protein: CASSSPGRLDGETQYF.

V gene TRBV9 combines with J gene TRBJ2-7; possibly TRBD1 for D (5 bases). Per the germline V gene, CDR1 is SGDLS and CDR2 is YYNGEE. The CDR3 totals 13 residues. The V gene lost 2 bases and the J gene lost 6 bases, with 12 bases spanning the gap. In nucleotides, the CDR3 is TGTGCCAGCAGCGTTCCAGGGAACGGCGAGCAGTACTTC. Encoded protein: CASSVPGNGEQYF.

The chain links TRBV4-1 to TRBJ1-4, with D possibly TRBD1 on 6 matching bases. Germline V gene lookup returns CDR1 MGHRA and CDR2 YSYEKL. The CDR3 is 14 amino acids. V lost 4 bases to trimming and J lost 4 bases, with 10 bases between them. The CDR3 DNA is TGCGCCAGCAGCCTTATGGACAGTAATGAAAAACTGTTTTTT. Amino acid sequence: CASSLMDSNEKLFF.

The rearrangement joins TRBV19 to TRBJ1-4, with D maybe TRBD1 (5 bases). V was cut by 7 bases and J by 2 bases, with 11 bases left in between. CDR1 is LNHDA, CDR2 SQIVND, per germline (reference sequence). This CDR3 has 14 residues. CDR3 sequence: CASNPRVTNEKLFF. The CDR3 DNA follows: TGTGCCAGTAATCCCAGGGTGACTAATGAAAAACTGTTTTTT.

The chain links TRBV4-3 to TRBJ2-1, with D perhaps matching TRBD1 (7 bases). V was cut by 2 bases and J by 1 base, with 12 bases left in between. CDR1 and CDR2 (germline): LGHNA, YSLEER. The CDR3 has 16 amino acids. The CDR3 sequence: CASSQSRGASYNEQFF. The CDR3 nucleotides read TGCGCCAGCAGCCAATCCAGGGGGGCGTCCTACAATGAGCAGTTCTTC.

This clone showed up just once. The V and J genes are TRBV5-6 and TRBJ2-7; possibly TRBD1 for D (5 bases). The CDR3 totals 13 residues. The germline CDR1 and CDR2 sequences are SGHDT and YYEEEE. V was clipped by 3 bases and J by 6 bases, with 13 bases between them. CDR3 amino acids: CASSSGPGREQYF. For the CDR3, the DNA is TGTGCCAGCAGCTCCGGACCAGGGCGCGAGCAGTACTTC.

The V gene is TRBV4-2, the J gene TRBJ2-1; TRBD2 matches at 8 bases. CDR1 is LGHNA, CDR2 YNFKEQ, per germline. The V and J ends lost 0 bases and 3 bases, in that order; junction bases with no gene match: 4. CDR3 length: 16 amino acids. The CDR3 loop reads CASSQEPSGGYNEQFF. The CDR3 coding sequence is TGTGCCAGCAGCCAAGAGCCAAGCGGGGGCTACAATGAGCAGTTCTTC.

This chain connects TRBV7-2 to TRBJ2-1; 8 nucleotides agree with TRBD2. Germline V CDR1 and CDR2: SGHTA, FQGNSA. The CDR3 runs 16 residues. Trimming took 6 bases from V and 7 from J; bases not matched to a gene: 14. The CDR3 region is CASRPIIAGLGNEQFF. The DNA of the CDR3 is TGTGCCAGCAGACCCATAATAGCGGGGCTTGGGAATGAGCAGTTCTTC.

CDR3 bases: TGTGCCAGCAGTCTTCTCAGGGGCGAAAAACTGTTTTTT. Protein product: CASSLLRGEKLFF. The chain recombines TRBV5-6 with TRBJ1-4, with D possibly matching TRBD1 (6 bases). CDR3 size: 13 residues. The germline gives CDR1 SGHDT, CDR2 YYEEEE. V was clipped by 5 bases and J by 8 bases, with 13 bases between them.

This chain connects TRBV7-9 to TRBJ2-3, with 12 nucleotides matching TRBD2. J lost 2 bases, V lost 2 bases, and 5 bases had no gene match. This CDR3 comprises 17 residues. Germline V gives CDR1 SEHNR, CDR2 FQNEAQ (reference sequence). The CDR3, as DNA: TGTGCCAGCAGCTTATCCCTAGCGGGGGGGGCCACAGATACGCAGTATTTT. Its translation: CASSLSLAGGATDTQYF.

The chain is built from TRBV27 and TRBJ2-7; a weak D match, TRBD1 (6 bases). This CDR3 region has 14 residues. V lost 3 bases and J lost 0, with 9 bases in between. Germline V CDR1 and CDR2: MNHEY, SMNVEV (reference sequence). The CDR3 DNA is TGTGCCAGCAGTTTGAGGGGGAACTCCTACGAGCAGTACTTC. It translates to CASSLRGNSYEQYF.

This chain uses TRBV5-8 with TRBJ2-1, with TRBD2 matching over 9 bases. J was trimmed by 2 bases and V by 4 bases; bases with no gene match: 4. The CDR3 has 15 residues. In germline, CDR1 is SGHTS, CDR2 YDEGEE. This chain's CDR3 is CASSPSGTAYNEQFF. CDR3 nucleotide sequence: TGTGCCAGCAGCCCTAGCGGGACGGCCTACAATGAGCAGTTCTTC.

The rearrangement joins TRBV5-1 to TRBJ1-1; 9 bases are a match to TRBD1. This CDR3 has 15 amino acids. Trimming took 5 bases from V and 3 from J; bases not matched to a gene: 8. The V gene's germline CDR1 is SGHRS and CDR2 YFSETQ. The CDR3 coding sequence is TGCGCCAGCAGTCACAGGGGGCCGGGCGACACTGAAGCTTTCTTT. It yields the protein CASSHRGPGDTEAFF.

V usage is TRBV7-8 and J usage is TRBJ2-7, with 9 bases lining up with TRBD2. Germline trimming cut 5 bases from V and 7 bases from J; bases unmatched to any gene: 9. This CDR3 is 14 amino acids long. The germline gives CDR1 SGHVS, CDR2 FQNEAQ. The CDR3 coding sequence is TGTGCCAGCAGCACCGGGACTAGCAGTTATGAGCAGTACTTC. Residues: CASSTGTSSYEQYF.

The chain recombines TRBV7-6 with TRBJ2-5; D is perhaps TRBD1 (6 bases). Trimming took 2 bases from V and 5 from J, leaving 27 bases between them. The CDR3 length is 19 residues. CDR1 is SGHVS and CDR2 is FNYEAQ in the germline V gene. CDR3 amino acids: CASSLSWPQGRLYPETQYF. The CDR3 DNA reads TGTGCCAGCAGCTTATCCTGGCCACAGGGTCGCCTCTATCCGGAGACCCAGTACTTC. Supplemented by reference TRBV7-6 and TRBJ2-5, the full variable domain reads GAGVSQSPRYKVTKRGQDVALRCDPISGHVSLYWYRQALGQGPEFLTYFNYEAQQDKSGLPNDRFSAERPEGSISTLTIQRTEQRDSAMYRCASSLSWPQGRLYPETQYFGPGTRLLVL.

V and J are TRBV27 and TRBJ2-3; D unresolved. This CDR3 is built from 14 residues. V shed 3 bases and J shed 5 bases, with 12 bases lying between them. The V gene's germline CDR1 is MNHEY and CDR2 SMNVEV (reference sequence). The CDR3 protein is CASSFLTRGDTQYF. Written as DNA, the CDR3 is TGTGCCAGCAGTTTCCTGACCCGCGGAGATACGCAGTATTTT.